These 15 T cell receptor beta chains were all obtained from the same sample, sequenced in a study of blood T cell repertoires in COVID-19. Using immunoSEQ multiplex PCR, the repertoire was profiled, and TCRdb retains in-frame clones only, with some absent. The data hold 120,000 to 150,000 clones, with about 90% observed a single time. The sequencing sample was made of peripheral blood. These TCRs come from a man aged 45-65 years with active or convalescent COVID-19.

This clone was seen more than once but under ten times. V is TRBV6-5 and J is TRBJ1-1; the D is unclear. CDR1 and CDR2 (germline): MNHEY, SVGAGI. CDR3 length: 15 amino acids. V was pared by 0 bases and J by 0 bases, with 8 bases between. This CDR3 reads CASSYSGGLNTEAFF. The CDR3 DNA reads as TGTGCCAGCAGTTACTCCGGCGGGTTGAACACTGAAGCTTTCTTT.

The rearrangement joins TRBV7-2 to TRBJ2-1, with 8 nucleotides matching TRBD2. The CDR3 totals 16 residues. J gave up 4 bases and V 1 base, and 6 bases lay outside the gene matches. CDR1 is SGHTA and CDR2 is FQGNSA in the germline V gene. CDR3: CASSLGGSGKYNEQFF. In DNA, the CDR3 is TGTGCCAGCAGCTTAGGGGGTAGCGGGAAGTACAATGAGCAGTTCTTC.

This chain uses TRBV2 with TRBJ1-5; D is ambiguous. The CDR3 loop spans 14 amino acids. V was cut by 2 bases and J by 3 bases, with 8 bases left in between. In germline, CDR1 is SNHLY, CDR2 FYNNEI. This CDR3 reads CASSEITVNQPQHF. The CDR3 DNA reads TGTGCCAGCAGTGAAATCACAGTCAATCAGCCCCAGCATTTT.

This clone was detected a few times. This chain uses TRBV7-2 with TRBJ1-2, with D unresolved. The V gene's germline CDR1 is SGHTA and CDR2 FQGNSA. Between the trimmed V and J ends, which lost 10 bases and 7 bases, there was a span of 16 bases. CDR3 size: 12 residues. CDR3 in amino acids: CATFRFMGGYTF. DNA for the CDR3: TGTGCCACCTTCAGGTTCATGGGTGGCTACACCTTC.

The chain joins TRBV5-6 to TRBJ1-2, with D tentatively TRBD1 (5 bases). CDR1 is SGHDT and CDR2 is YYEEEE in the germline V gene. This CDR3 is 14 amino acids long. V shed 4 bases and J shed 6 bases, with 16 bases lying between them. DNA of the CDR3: TGTGCCAGCAGCGGGAGGGGCAAAGGGAATGGCTACACCTTC. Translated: CASSGRGKGNGYTF.

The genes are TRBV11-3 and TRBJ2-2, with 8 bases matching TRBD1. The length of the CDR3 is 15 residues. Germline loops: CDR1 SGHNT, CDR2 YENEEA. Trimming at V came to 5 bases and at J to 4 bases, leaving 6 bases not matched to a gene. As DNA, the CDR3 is TGTGCCAGCAGCCGGACAGGGCTTGGCACCGGGGAGCTGTTTTTT. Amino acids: CASSRTGLGTGELFF.

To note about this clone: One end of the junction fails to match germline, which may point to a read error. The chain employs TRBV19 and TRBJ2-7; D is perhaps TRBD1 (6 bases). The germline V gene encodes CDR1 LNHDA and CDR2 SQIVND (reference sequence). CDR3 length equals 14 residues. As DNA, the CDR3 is TGTGCCAGTAGTACCCGCCAGGGGTCCTCCGAGCAGTACTTC. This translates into CASSTRQGSSEQYF. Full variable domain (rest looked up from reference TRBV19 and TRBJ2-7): DGGITQSPKYLFRKEGQNVTLSCEQNLNHDAMYWYRQDPGQGLRLIYYSQIVNDFQKGDIAEGYSVSREKKESFPLTVTSAQKNPTAFYLCASSTRQGSSEQYFGPGTRLTVT.

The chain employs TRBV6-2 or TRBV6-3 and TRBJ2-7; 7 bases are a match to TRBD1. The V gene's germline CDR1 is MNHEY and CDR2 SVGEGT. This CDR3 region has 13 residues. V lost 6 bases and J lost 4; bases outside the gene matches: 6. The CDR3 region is CASSPGTVYEQYF. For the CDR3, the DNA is TGTGCCAGCAGCCCCGGGACAGTTTACGAGCAGTACTTC.

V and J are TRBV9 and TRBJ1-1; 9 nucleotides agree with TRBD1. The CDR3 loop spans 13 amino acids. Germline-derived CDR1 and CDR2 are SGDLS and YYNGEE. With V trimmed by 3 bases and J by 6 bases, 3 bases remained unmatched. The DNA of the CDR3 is TGTGCCAGCAGCGCCCGGGACAGGGCTGAAGCTTTCTTT. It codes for CASSARDRAEAFF.

The CDR3 DNA follows: TGTGCCAGCAGTCCTCGGACTTTACAAGAGACCCAGTACTTC. It specifies CASSPRTLQETQYF. The V gene is TRBV27, the J gene TRBJ2-5; possible D gene TRBD2, 5 bases. V lost 5 bases and J 2 bases, leaving 12 bases between the germline ends. The CDR3 spans 14 residues. Germline values: CDR1 MNHEY, CDR2 SMNVEV (reference sequence).

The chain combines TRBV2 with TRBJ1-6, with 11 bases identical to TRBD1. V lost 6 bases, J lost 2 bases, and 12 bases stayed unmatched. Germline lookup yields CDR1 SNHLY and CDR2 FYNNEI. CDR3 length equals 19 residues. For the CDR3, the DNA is TGTGCCAGCAGACGGACAGGGGGCTACTTAAGTCCCTATAATTCACCCCTCCACTTT. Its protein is CASRRTGGYLSPYNSPLHF.

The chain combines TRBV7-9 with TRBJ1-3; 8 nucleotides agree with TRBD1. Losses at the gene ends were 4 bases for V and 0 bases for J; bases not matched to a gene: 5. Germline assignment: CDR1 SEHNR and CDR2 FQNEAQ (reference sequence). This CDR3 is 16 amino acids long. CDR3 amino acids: CASSSDTGGSGNTIYF. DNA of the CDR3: TGTGCCAGCAGCTCCGATACAGGGGGCTCTGGAAACACCATATATTTT.

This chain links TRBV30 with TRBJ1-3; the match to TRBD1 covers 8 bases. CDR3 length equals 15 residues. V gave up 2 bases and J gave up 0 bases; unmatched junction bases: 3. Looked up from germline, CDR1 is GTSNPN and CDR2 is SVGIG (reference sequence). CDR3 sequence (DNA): TGTGCCTGGAGTTCGGACAGGGCCTCTGGAAACACCATATATTTT. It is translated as CAWSSDRASGNTIYF.

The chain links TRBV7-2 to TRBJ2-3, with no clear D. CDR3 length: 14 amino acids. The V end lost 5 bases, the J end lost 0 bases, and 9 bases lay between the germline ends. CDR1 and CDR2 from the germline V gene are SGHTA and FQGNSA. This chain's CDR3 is CASSRYTSTDTQYF. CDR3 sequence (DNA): TGTGCCAGCAGCAGATACACAAGCACAGATACGCAGTATTTT. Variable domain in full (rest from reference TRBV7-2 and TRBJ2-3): GAGVSQSPSNKVTEKGKDVELRCDPISGHTALYWYRQSLGQGLEFLIYFQGNSAPDKSGLPSDRFSAERTGGSVSTLTIQRTQQEDSAVYLCASSRYTSTDTQYFGPGTRLTVL.

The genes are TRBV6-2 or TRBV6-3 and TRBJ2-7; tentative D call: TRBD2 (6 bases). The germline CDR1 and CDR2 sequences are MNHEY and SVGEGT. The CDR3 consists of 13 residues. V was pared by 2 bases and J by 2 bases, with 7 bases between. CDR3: CASSYPGAYEQYF. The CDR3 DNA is TGTGCCAGCAGTTACCCGGGGGCCTACGAGCAGTACTTC.